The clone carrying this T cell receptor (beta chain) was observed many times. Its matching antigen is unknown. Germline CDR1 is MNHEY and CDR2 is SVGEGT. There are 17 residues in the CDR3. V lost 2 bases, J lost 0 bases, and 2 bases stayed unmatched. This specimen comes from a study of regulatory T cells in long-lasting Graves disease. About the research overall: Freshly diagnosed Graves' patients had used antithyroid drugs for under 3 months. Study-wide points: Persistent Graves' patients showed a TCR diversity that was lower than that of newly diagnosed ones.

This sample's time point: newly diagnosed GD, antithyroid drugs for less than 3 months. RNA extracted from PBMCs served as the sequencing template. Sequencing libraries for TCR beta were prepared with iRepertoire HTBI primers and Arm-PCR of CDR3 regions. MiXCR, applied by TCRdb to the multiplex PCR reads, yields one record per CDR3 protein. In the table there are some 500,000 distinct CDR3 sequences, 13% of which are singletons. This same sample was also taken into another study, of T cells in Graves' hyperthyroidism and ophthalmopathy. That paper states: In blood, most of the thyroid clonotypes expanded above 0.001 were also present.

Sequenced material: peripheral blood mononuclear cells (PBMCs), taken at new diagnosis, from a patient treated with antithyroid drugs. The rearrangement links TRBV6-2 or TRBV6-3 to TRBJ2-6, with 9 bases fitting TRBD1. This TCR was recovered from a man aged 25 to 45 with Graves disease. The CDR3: CASSYGTGSSGANVLTF. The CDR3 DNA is TGTGCCAGCAGTTACGGGACAGGGAGCTCTGGGGCCAACGTCCTGACTTTC.